A single sample is the source of the 19 T cell receptor beta chains below, sequenced in a study of human T cells and chemical hapten exposure. Sample time point: patch test 1, 2 weeks after DPC sensitization. Stated treatment: therapeutic diphenylcyclopropenone sensitization with weekly scalp DPC. TCRdb re-derived calls from the RACE reads in MiXCR, one entry per CDR3 protein. The sample gives approximately 340,000 distinct CDR3 sequences, approximately 6.3% of which show up once; roughly 7.9% is in the top ten. Source: whole blood, taken in connection with sensitization to the hapten diphenylcyclopropenone (DPC). The receptor set was obtained from a woman aged 18-29 years with alopecia areata. Some clones in this sample may be carry-over from other donors' samples.

The gene calls are TRBV28 and TRBJ2-5; D gene unclear. The V and J ends lost 2 bases and 9 bases respectively, with 16 bases between them. This CDR3 contains 14 residues. Germline CDR1 MDHEN, CDR2 SYDVKM. The CDR3 sequence: CASSLGDPAVAQYF. The CDR3 nucleotides are TGTGCCAGCAGTTTAGGAGACCCCGCGGTCGCCCAGTACTTC.

This clonotype has more than one count but fewer than ten. The gene calls are TRBV7-9 and TRBJ1-6; D unclear. The CDR3 has 15 amino acids. From germline, CDR1 is SEHNR and CDR2 FQNEAQ (reference sequence). V shed 5 bases and J shed 2 bases, with 10 bases lying between them. CDR3 region: CASSLRGAYNSPLHF. As DNA, the CDR3 is TGTGCCAGCAGCCTCCGGGGAGCCTATAATTCACCCCTCCACTTT. Based on the CDR3 plus reference TRBV7-9 and TRBJ1-6, the full variable domain is DTGVSQNPRHKITKRGQNVTFRCDPISEHNRLYWYRQTLGQGPEFLTYFQNEAQLEKSRLLSDRFSAERPKGSFSTLEIQRTEQGDSAMYLCASSLRGAYNSPLHFGNGTRLTVT.

The chain couples TRBV7-2 to TRBJ1-1; no firm D call. Germline CDR1 reads SGHTA; CDR2 reads FQGNSA. V lost 8 bases and J 7 bases, leaving 8 bases between the germline ends. The length of the CDR3 is 10 residues. The CDR3 loop reads CASSGNEAFF. As DNA, the CDR3 is TGTGCCAGCTCCGGGAATGAAGCTTTCTTT. The whole variable domain, filled in from reference TRBV7-2 and TRBJ1-1, reads GAGVSQSPSNKVTEKGKDVELRCDPISGHTALYWYRQSLGQGLEFLIYFQGNSAPDKSGLPSDRFSAERTGGSVSTLTIQRTQQEDSAVYLCASSGNEAFFGQGTRLTVV.

This clonotype came up many times. The V and J genes are TRBV18 and TRBJ1-1, with 8 bases matching TRBD1. After removal of 1 base from V and 0 bases from J, the junction contained 1 base not matched to a gene. CDR3 size: 15 residues. Looked up from germline, CDR1 is KGHSH and CDR2 is LQKENI. The CDR3 DNA follows: TGTGCCAGCTCACCACGGACAGGGCTGAACACTGAAGCTTTCTTT. Translation gives CASSPRTGLNTEAFF.

The rearrangement joins TRBV9 to TRBJ1-2; D uncertain. Trimming removed 0 bases from V and 2 bases from J, with 11 bases in between. Germline CDR1 reads SGDLS; CDR2 reads YYNGEE. This CDR3 comprises 15 residues. The CDR3 DNA reads TGTGCCAGCAGCGTAGAAGGACTGGGCAACTATGGCTACACCTTC. Its protein product is CASSVEGLGNYGYTF.

J is TRBJ1-4 and V is TRBV4-1; maybe TRBD1 (5 bases). The CDR3 sequence is 16 residues long. The V gene lost 2 bases and the J gene lost 3 bases, with 13 bases spanning the gap. Germline V lookup: CDR1 MGHRA, CDR2 YSYEKL. The CDR3 protein is CASSQFPGTANEKLFF. The CDR3 DNA sequence: TGCGCCAGCAGCCAATTCCCAGGGACGGCTAATGAAAAACTGTTTTTT.

The genes are TRBV5-1 and TRBJ2-3; D could derive from TRBD1 or TRBD2 (5 bases each). The CDR3 has 16 residues. The germline V gene has CDR1 SGHRS and CDR2 YFSETQ. Trimming pared 0 bases from V and 2 bases from J, leaving 13 bases between. CDR3 amino acids: CASSLEPGPLTDTQYF. As DNA, the CDR3 is TGCGCCAGCAGCTTGGAGCCGGGACCACTCACAGATACGCAGTATTTT.

This clonotype was detected only a few times. The rearrangement joins TRBV2 to TRBJ2-7; 13 positions agree with TRBD2. The CDR3 is made up of 16 amino acids. CDR1 and CDR2 (germline): SNHLY, FYNNEI. V shed 4 bases and J 2 bases; nucleotides not matched to a gene: 5. CDR3: CASSAGLAGATYEQYF. The DNA of the CDR3 is TGTGCCAGCAGTGCAGGACTAGCGGGGGCCACCTACGAGCAGTACTTC.

The gene calls are TRBV7-9 and TRBJ2-7, with 7 bases identical to TRBD2. The CDR3 is made up of 15 amino acids. After removal of 1 base from V and 3 bases from J, the junction contained 6 bases not matched to a gene. CDR1 and CDR2 (germline): SEHNR, FQNEAQ (reference sequence). Here the CDR3 DNA reads TGTGCCAGCAGCTTAGTCACGGGGGGAAGCTACGAGCAGTACTTC. Its translation is CASSLVTGGSYEQYF. Filled out from reference TRBV7-9 and TRBJ2-7, the complete variable domain reads DTGVSQNPRHKITKRGQNVTFRCDPISEHNRLYWYRQTLGQGPEFLTYFQNEAQLEKSRLLSDRFSAERPKGSFSTLEIQRTEQGDSAMYLCASSLVTGGSYEQYFGPGTRLTVT.

The chain has TRBV6-1 and TRBJ1-1; D is undetermined. Deletions cut 3 bases from V and 0 bases from J, with 11 bases between. The CDR3 extends over 15 amino acids. Germline V gene data show CDR1 as MNHNS and CDR2 as SASEGT. DNA for the CDR3: TGTGCCAGCAGTGAGTACGGATACTTGAACACTGAAGCTTTCTTT. Protein: CASSEYGYLNTEAFF.

This clonotype was seen a few times. The CDR3 nucleotides are TGTGCCAGCCTGTTACTAGCGGCGGGGGGTGAGCAGTTCTTC. Its translation: CASLLLAAGGEQFF. The gene calls are TRBV7-9 and TRBJ2-1, with 8 bases identical to TRBD2. The CDR3 has 14 residues. V shed 8 bases and J 9 bases; nucleotides not matched to a gene: 12. The germline V gene encodes CDR1 SEHNR and CDR2 FQNEAQ (reference sequence).

The sample holds many counts of this clonotype. The chain couples TRBV18 to TRBJ1-5; 8 bases line up with TRBD1. Germline loops: CDR1 KGHSH, CDR2 LQKENI. The length of the CDR3 is 16 residues. The V segment lost 2 bases and the J segment 0 bases; nucleotides outside the gene matches: 3. CDR3 coding DNA: TGTGCCAGCTCACCAGACAGGGGATATAGCAATCAGCCCCAGCATTTT. It yields the protein CASSPDRGYSNQPQHF.

The chain combines TRBV20-1 with TRBJ2-1; 9 bases are shared with TRBD2. The V gene end was trimmed by 0 bases and the J gene end by 0 bases; junction bases not matched to a gene: 6. This CDR3 is 17 amino acids long. Germline V gene lookup returns CDR1 DFQATT and CDR2 SNEGSKA (reference sequence). The CDR3 is CSARDWLAGSSYNEQFF. The CDR3 DNA follows: TGCAGTGCTAGAGATTGGCTAGCGGGGAGCTCCTACAATGAGCAGTTCTTC.

This clonotype was seen only a few times. This chain links TRBV6-5 with TRBJ1-2, with D unresolved. CDR3 length: 15 amino acids. The germline CDR1 and CDR2 sequences are MNHEY and SVGAGI. V gave up 0 bases and J gave up 7 bases, with 15 bases separating them. The CDR3 loop is CASSYSIGVTLGYTF. The CDR3 DNA reads TGTGCCAGCAGTTACTCGATCGGAGTTACTCTTGGCTACACCTTC.

This clonotype was seen a few times. The CDR3 DNA is TGTGCCAGCAGTTATGACGGACACCCGAACACTGAAGCTTTCTTT. It translates to CASSYDGHPNTEAFF. The chain employs TRBV6-5 and TRBJ1-1; the D gene is possibly TRBD1 (5 bases). The CDR3 spans 15 residues. CDR1 MNHEY and CDR2 SVGAGI come from the germline V gene. Trimming left V 3 bases short and J 1 base short, with 12 bases between.

The chain uses TRBV7-9 and TRBJ1-6; D possibly corresponds to TRBD1 (5 bases). This CDR3 is built from 16 residues. The V and J ends lost 5 bases and 8 bases respectively, with 19 bases between them. The germline V gene has CDR1 SEHNR and CDR2 FQNEAQ (reference sequence). The CDR3 nucleotides are TGTGCCAGCAGCCCCGCAAACTTACAGGTGGATTCACCCCTCCACTTT. This translates into CASSPANLQVDSPLHF. Drawing the rest from reference TRBV7-9 and TRBJ1-6, the complete variable domain is DTGVSQNPRHKITKRGQNVTFRCDPISEHNRLYWYRQTLGQGPEFLTYFQNEAQLEKSRLLSDRFSAERPKGSFSTLEIQRTEQGDSAMYLCASSPANLQVDSPLHFGNGTRLTVT.

This clonotype was seen a few times. This chain uses TRBV18 with TRBJ1-2; a possible D gene is TRBD1 (5 bases). The CDR3 spans 13 residues. Trimming removed 3 bases from V and 2 bases from J, with 7 bases in between. Germline loops: CDR1 KGHSH, CDR2 LQKENI. Here the CDR3 DNA reads TGTGCCAGCTCACCGACAGAGAACTATGGCTACACCTTC. Encoded protein: CASSPTENYGYTF.

The V and J genes are TRBV2 and TRBJ1-4; 7 positions agree with TRBD1. The CDR3 covers 14 residues. Germline assignment: CDR1 SNHLY and CDR2 FYNNEI. Trimming removed 7 bases from V and 5 bases from J; junction bases left unmatched: 7. For the CDR3, the DNA is TGTGCCAGCATCCGGGACAGAACAAATGAAAAACTGTTTTTT. Translating it yields CASIRDRTNEKLFF.

CDR3 in amino acids: CASSFSGGPLNTQYF. DNA for the CDR3: TGTGCCAGCAGTTTTAGCGGGGGCCCCCTAAATACGCAGTATTTT. The chain carries TRBV27 and TRBJ2-3; 9 positions match TRBD2. Trimming at V came to 3 bases and at J to 7 bases, leaving 8 bases not matched to a gene. The CDR3 runs 15 residues. CDR1 and CDR2 (germline): MNHEY, SMNVEV (reference sequence).